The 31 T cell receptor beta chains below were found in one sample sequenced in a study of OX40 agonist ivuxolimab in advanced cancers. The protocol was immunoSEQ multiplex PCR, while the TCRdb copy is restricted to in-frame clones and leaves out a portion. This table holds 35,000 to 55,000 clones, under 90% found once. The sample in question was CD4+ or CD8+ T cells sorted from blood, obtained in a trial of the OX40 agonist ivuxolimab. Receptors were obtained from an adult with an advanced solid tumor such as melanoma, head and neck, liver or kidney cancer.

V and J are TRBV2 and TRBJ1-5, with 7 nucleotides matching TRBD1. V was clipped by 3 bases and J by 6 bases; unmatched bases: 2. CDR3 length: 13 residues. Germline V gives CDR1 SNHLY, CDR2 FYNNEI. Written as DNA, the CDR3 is TGTGCCAGCAGTGAGCAGGGGGGTCAGCCCCAGCATTTT. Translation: CASSEQGGQPQHF. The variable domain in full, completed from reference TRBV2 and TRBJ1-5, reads EPEVTQTPSHQVTQMGQEVILRCVPISNHLYFYWYRQILGQKVEFLVSFYNNEISEKSEIFDDQFSVERPDGSNFTLKIRSTKLEDSAMYFCASSEQGGQPQHFGDGTRLSIL.

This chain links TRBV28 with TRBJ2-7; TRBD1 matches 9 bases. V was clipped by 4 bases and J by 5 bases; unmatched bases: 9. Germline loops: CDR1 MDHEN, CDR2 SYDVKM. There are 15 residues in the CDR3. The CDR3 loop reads CASSSGDRATDEQYF. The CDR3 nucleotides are TGTGCCAGCAGTTCCGGGGACAGGGCAACGGACGAGCAGTACTTC.

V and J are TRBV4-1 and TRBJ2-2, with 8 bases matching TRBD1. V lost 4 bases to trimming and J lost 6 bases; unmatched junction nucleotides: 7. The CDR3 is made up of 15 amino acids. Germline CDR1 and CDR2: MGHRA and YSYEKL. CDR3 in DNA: TGCGCCAGCAGCCTTGACAGGGGTAGCGCCGGGGAGCTGTTTTTT. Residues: CASSLDRGSAGELFF.

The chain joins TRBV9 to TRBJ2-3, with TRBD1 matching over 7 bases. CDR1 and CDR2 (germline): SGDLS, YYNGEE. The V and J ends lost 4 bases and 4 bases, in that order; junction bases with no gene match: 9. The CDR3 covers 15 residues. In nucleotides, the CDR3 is TGTGCCAGCAGCCCCCGGGACAGAGGCCCAGATACGCAGTATTTT. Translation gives CASSPRDRGPDTQYF.

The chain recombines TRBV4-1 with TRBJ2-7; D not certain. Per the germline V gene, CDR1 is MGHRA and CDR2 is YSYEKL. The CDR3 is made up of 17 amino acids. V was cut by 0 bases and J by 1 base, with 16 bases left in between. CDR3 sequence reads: CASSQEIAPLGSYEQYF. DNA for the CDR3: TGCGCCAGCAGCCAAGAAATTGCCCCCCTGGGGTCCTACGAGCAGTACTTC.

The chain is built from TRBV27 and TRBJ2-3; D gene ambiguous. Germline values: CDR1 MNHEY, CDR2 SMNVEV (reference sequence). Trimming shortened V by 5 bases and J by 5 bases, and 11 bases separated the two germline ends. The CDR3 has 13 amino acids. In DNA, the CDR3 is TGTGCCAGCAGTCCGGCCCTAAGAGATACGCAGTATTTT. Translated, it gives CASSPALRDTQYF.

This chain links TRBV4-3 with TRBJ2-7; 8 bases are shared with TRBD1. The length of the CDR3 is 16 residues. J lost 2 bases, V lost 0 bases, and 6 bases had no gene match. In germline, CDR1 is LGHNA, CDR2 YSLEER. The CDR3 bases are TGCGCCAGCAGCCAAGACAGGGGGCCCTACACCTACGAGCAGTACTTC. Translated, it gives CASSQDRGPYTYEQYF.

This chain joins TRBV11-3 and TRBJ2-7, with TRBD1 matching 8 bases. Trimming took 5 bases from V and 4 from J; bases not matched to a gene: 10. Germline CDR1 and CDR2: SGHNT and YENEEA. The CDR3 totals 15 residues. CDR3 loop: CASSPRDRLVYEQYF. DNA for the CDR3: TGTGCCAGCAGCCCCCGGGACAGGTTGGTGTACGAGCAGTACTTC.

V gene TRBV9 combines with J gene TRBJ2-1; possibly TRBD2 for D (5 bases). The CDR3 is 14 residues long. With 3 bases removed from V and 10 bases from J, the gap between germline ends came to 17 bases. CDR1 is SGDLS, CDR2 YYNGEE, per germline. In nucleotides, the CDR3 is TGTGCCAGCAGCGGGCCGGGAATTGACGGGGAGCAGTTCTTC. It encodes CASSGPGIDGEQFF.

The CDR3 spells CASSYPENTGELFF. The CDR3 DNA is TGTGCCAGCAGTTACCCAGAGAACACCGGGGAGCTGTTTTTT. The V gene is TRBV6-6, the J gene TRBJ2-2; no clear D gene. Trimming took off 2 bases at V and 1 base at J, with 5 bases between the two ends. The CDR3 covers 14 residues. Looked up from germline, CDR1 is MNHNY and CDR2 is SVGAGI (reference sequence).

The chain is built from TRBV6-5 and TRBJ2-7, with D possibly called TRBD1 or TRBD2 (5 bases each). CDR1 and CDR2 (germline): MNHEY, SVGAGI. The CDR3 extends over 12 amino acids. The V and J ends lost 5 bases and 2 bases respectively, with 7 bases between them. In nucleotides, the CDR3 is TGTGCCAGCAGTCCGGGACCCTACGAGCAGTACTTC. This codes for CASSPGPYEQYF.

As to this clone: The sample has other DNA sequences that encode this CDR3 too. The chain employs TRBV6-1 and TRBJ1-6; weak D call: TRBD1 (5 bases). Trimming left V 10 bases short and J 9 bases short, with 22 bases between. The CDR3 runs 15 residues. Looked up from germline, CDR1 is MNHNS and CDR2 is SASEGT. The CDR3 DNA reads TGTGCCACGCTACCCGGGACCCGGGGTGGTTCACCCCTCCACTTT. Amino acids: CATLPGTRGGSPLHF.

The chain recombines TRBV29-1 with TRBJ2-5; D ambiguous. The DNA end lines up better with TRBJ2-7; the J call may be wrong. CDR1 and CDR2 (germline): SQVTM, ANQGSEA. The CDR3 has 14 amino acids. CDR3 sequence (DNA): TGCAGCGTTGAAGATTGGCCCAGCTCCTACGAGCAGTACTTC. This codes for CSVEDWPSSYEQYF.

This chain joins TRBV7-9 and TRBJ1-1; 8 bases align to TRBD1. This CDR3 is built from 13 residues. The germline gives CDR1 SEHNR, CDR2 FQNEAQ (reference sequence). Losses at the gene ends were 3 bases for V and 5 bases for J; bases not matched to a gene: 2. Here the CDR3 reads CASSFRTGTEAFF. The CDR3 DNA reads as TGTGCCAGCAGCTTCCGGACAGGGACTGAAGCTTTCTTT.

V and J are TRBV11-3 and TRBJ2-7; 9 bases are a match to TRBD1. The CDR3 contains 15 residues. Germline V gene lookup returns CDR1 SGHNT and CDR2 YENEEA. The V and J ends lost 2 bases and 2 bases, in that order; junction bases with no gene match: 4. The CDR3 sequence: CASSLTGTGPYEQYF. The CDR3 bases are TGTGCCAGCAGCTTAACCGGGACAGGGCCCTACGAGCAGTACTTC.

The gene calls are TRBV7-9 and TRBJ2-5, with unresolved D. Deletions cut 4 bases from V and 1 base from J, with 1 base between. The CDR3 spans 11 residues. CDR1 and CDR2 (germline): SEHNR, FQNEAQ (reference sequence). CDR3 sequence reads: CASSSQETQYF. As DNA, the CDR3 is TGTGCCAGCAGCTCCCAAGAGACCCAGTACTTC.

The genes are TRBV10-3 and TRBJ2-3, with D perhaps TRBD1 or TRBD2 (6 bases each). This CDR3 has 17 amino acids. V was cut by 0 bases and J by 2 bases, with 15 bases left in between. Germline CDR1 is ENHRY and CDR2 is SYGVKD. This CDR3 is CAISESTWGALTDTQYF. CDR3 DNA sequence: TGTGCCATCAGTGAGTCGACATGGGGGGCCCTCACAGATACGCAGTATTTT.

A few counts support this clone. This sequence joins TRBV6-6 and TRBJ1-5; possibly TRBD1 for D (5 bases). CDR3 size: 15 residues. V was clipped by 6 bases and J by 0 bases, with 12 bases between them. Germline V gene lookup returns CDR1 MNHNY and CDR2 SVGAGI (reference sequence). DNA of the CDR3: TGTGCCAGCAGATCCCCCCAGGGTAGCAATCAGCCCCAGCATTTT. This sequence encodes CASRSPQGSNQPQHF.

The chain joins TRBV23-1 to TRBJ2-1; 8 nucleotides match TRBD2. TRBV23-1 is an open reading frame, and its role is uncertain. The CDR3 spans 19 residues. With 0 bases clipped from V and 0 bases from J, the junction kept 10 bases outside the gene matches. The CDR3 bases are TGCGCCAGCAGTCAATCCCGGGGGGGCCCTTCGGGCTCCTACAATGAGCAGTTCTTC. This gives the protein CASSQSRGGPSGSYNEQFF.

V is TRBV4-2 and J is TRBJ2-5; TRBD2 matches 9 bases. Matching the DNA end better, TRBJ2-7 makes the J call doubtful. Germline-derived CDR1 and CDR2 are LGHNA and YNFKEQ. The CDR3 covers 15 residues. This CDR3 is CASSQGLAEPYEQYF. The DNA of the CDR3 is TGTGCCAGCAGCCAAGGACTAGCGGAACCCTACGAGCAGTACTTC.

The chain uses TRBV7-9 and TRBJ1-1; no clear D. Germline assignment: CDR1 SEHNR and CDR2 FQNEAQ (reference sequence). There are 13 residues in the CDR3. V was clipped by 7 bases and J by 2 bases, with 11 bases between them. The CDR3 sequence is CASNRRENTEAFF. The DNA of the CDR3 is TGTGCCAGCAACCGAAGGGAAAACACTGAAGCTTTCTTT.

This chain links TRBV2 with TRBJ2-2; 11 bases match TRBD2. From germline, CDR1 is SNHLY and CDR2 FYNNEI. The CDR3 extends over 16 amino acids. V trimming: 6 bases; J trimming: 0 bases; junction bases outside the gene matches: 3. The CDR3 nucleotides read TGTGCCAGCAGCCAACTAGCGGGGGCGAACACCGGGGAGCTGTTTTTT. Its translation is CASSQLAGANTGELFF.

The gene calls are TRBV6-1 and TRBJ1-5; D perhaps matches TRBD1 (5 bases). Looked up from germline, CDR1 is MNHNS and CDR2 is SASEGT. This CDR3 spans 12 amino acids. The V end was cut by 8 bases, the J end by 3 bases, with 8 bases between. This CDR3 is CASGTYNQPQHF. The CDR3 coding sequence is TGTGCCAGCGGGACCTACAATCAGCCCCAGCATTTT.

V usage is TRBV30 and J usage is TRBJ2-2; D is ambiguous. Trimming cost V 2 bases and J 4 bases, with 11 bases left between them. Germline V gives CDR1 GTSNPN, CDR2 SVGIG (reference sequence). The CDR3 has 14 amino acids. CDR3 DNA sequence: TGTGCCTGGAGTTTGGGGATGGCCACCGGGGAGCTGTTTTTT. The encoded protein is CAWSLGMATGELFF. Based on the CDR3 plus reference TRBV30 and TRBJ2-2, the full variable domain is SQTIHQWPATLVQPVGSPLSLECTVEGTSNPNLYWYRQAAGRGLQLLFYSVGIGQISSEVPQNLSASRPQDRQFILSSKKLLLSDSGFYLCAWSLGMATGELFFGEGSRLTVL.

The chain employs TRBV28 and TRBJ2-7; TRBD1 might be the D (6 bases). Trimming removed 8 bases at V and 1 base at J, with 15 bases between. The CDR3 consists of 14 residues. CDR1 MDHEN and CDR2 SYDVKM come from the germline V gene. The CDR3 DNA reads TGTGCCAGCCAAGGGGCAGGGGAGTCCTACGAGCAGTACTTC. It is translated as CASQGAGESYEQYF. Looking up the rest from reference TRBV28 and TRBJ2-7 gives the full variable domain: DVKVTQSSRYLVKRTGEKVFLECVQDMDHENMFWYRQDPGLGLRLIYFSYDVKMKEKGDIPEGYSVSREKKERFSLILESASTNQTSMYLCASQGAGESYEQYFGPGTRLTVT.

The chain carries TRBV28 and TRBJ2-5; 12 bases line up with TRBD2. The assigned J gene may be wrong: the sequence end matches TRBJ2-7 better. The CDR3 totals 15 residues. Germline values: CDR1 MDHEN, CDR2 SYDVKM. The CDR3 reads CASSPWTSGIYEQYF. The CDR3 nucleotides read TGTGCCAGCAGTCCTTGGACTAGCGGGATCTACGAGCAGTACTTC.

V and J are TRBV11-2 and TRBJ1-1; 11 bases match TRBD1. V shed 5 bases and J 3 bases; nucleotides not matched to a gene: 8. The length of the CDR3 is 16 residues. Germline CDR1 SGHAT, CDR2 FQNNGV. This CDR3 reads CASSPWTGGRDTEAFF. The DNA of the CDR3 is TGTGCCAGCAGCCCGTGGACAGGGGGCAGGGACACTGAAGCTTTCTTT.

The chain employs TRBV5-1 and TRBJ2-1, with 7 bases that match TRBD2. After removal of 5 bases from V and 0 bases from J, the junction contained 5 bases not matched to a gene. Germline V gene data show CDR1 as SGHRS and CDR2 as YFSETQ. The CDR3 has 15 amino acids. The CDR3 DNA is TGCGCCAGCAGATGGCGGGAGAGCTCCTACAATGAGCAGTTCTTC. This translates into CASRWRESSYNEQFF.

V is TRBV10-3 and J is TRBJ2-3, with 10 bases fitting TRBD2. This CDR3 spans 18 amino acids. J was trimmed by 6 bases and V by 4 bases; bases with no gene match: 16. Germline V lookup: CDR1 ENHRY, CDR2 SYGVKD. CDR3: CAISGGPLPSGSGDTQYF. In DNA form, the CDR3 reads TGTGCCATCAGTGGTGGCCCCCTCCCTAGCGGGAGCGGGGATACGCAGTATTTT.

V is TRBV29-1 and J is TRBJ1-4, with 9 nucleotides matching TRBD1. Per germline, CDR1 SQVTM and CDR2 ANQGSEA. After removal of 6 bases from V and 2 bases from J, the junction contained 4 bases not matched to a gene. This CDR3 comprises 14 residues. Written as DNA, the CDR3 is TGCAGCGTGGCAACAGGGGGCACTAATGAAAAACTGTTTTTT. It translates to CSVATGGTNEKLFF.

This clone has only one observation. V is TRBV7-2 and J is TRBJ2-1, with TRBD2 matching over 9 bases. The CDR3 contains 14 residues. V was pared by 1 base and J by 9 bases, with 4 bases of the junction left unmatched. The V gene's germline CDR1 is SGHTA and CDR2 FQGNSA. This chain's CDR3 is CASSLGDSGSEQFF. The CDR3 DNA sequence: TGTGCCAGCAGCTTAGGTGATAGCGGGAGTGAGCAGTTCTTC.